The clone carrying this T cell receptor beta chain was counted ten times or more. The source of the sample is a study of T cells in Graves' hyperthyroidism and ophthalmopathy. The ends were cut back, 1 base at V and 3 bases at J, with 25 bases in the middle. CDR3 length: 18 residues. Germline-derived CDR1 and CDR2 are DFQATT and SNEGSKA (reference sequence). Amplified regions were TCR beta CDR3 sequences from RNA transcripts. HTBI primers were employed in a first-round RT-PCR of the TCR CDR3. TCRdb recomputed calls from the multiplex PCR reads with MiXCR, one row per CDR3 protein. The sample holds some 370,000 distinct CDR3 sequences, roughly 15% seen once.

This clonotype was obtained from a woman aged 30 to 39 with Graves' hyperthyroidism that later progressed to Graves' ophthalmopathy. The genes are TRBV20-1 and TRBJ2-7; D assignment may be TRBD1 or TRBD2 (5 bases each). Material: blood. CDR3 residues: CSARAPHGSLFGGYEQYF. CDR3 nucleotide sequence: TGCAGTGCTAGAGCCCCCCACGGGTCGCTTTTTGGGGGCTACGAGCAGTACTTC.